This TCR beta chain was captured by sequencing in a study of T cells in narcolepsy. Across the whole study: Patients with NT1 or NT2 and healthy control donors were enrolled.

This clone has a handful of counts. Its antigen is as yet unknown. This CDR3 has 14 amino acids. The V and J ends lost 4 bases and 6 bases, in that order; junction bases with no gene match: 5. Germline V gene data show CDR1 as KGHSH and CDR2 as LQKENI. The protocol was immunoSEQ multiplex PCR, while the TCRdb copy is restricted to in-frame clones and leaves out a portion. The sample lists tens of thousands of clones, about 91% occurring once. Regarding the study as a whole: Blood of same and different patients, but not healthy controls, reportedly held recurring autoreactive clonotypes. Same-patient CSF and blood CD4+ T cell clonotypes included HCRT-specific and TRIB2-specific autoreactive ones.

This TCR was sampled from a human donor with narcolepsy. The sequenced sample consisted of CD45RA- memory CD4+ T cells from PBMCs. This chain uses TRBV18 with TRBJ2-3; 9 bases match TRBD1. DNA for the CDR3: TGTGCCAGCTCACAAACAGGGGGCAAGGATACGCAGTATTTT. It is translated as CASSQTGGKDTQYF.